These T cell receptor beta chains were read from a single sample in a study of CD8 T cells in ankylosing spondylitis. TCRdb used MiXCR to reprocess the 5' RACE reads, holding one entry per CDR3 protein. The sample holds 300,000 to 350,000 distinct CDR3 sequences, 11% seen once. The sequencing input was blood, either unsorted or a sorted T cell fraction (not recorded which). Source of these receptors: a female donor with ankylosing spondylitis or in good health (not recorded which). CDR3s include the opening cysteine and the closing phenylalanine or tryptophan. Each record gives: V gene, D gene, clone size, J gene, CDR3 DNA, CDR3 protein. A D gene is named only where the DNA matches it firmly. Clone size is not always given. Where it is, it says once, few, many or a class for expanded clones.

TRBV7-2	-	-	TRBJ2-7	TGTGCCAGCAGCTTAGTAGGAGGGGAGGTATCCGAGCAGTACTTC	CASSLVGGEVSEQYF
TRBV20-1	-	many	TRBJ1-4	TGCAGTGCTTCGGCGATGGGAACTAATGAAAAACTGTTTTTT	CSASAMGTNEKLFF
TRBV6-1	TRBD1	few	TRBJ2-7	TGTGCCAGCAGTGTGACAGGGAGCTCCTACGAGCAGTACTTC	CASSVTGSSYEQYF
TRBV5-1	-	many	TRBJ2-1	TGCGCCAGCAGCCCTTCTATATTGAGCTCCTACAATGAGCAGTTCTTC	CASSPSILSSYNEQFF
TRBV5-1	-	few	TRBJ2-3	TGCGCCAGCAGCTTGGAGCTTAGGGATACGCAGTATTTT	CASSLELRDTQYF
TRBV20-1	-	-	TRBJ1-2	TGCAGTGCTAGAGACCAAGTTCGGAGCCGTAGAATTGTCTCTAACTATGGCTACACCTTC	CSARDQVRSRRIVSNYGYTF
TRBV20-1	TRBD2	many	TRBJ2-7	TGCAGTGCTAGAGACCGTCGGGGGGATGTGTACGAGCAGTACTTC	CSARDRRGDVYEQYF
TRBV28	TRBD1	many	TRBJ2-5	TGTGCCAGCAGTAGAGGGACAGAAGAGACCCAGTACTTC	CASSRGTEETQYF
TRBV4-3	TRBD1	-	TRBJ2-5	TGCGCCAGCAGCACCGGGACAGAAGAGACCCAGTACTTC	CASSTGTEETQYF
TRBV20-1	-	many	TRBJ1-3	TGCAGTGCCCTGGGTCCAGGGGACTCTGGAAACACCATATATTTT	CSALGPGDSGNTIYF
TRBV7-9	TRBD1	many	TRBJ2-7	TGTGCCAGCAGCCCGGCCCGGACAGGCTACGAGCAGTACTTC	CASSPARTGYEQYF
TRBV21-1	-	-	TRBJ2-3	TGTGCCAGCAGCGAAAGGGAGGGAAGGGGGCGCGATGGAGATACGCAGTATTTT	CASSEREGRGRDGDTQYF
TRBV12-3/TRBV12-4	-	many	TRBJ1-2	TGTGCCAGCAGTTTATACGGGACCGACTTTTATGGCTACACCTTC	CASSLYGTDFYGYTF
TRBV20-1	TRBD1	once	TRBJ1-5	TGCAGTGCTAGAGATGCAGGACAGGGGTTCGCTCACCCCCAGCATTTT	CSARDAGQGFAHPQHF
TRBV20-1	-	few	TRBJ2-7	TGCAGTGCTAGAGGGACAGGCGGGGCATACGAGCAGTACTTC	CSARGTGGAYEQYF
TRBV25-1	-	many	TRBJ1-4	TGTGCCAGCACAGGCTTTAATGAAAAACTGTTTTTT	CASTGFNEKLFF
TRBV20-1	-	-	TRBJ1-4	TGCAGTGCTAGAGATCCAAGGGGACTCGGTGAAAAACTGTTTTTT	CSARDPRGLGEKLFF
TRBV6-1	-	many	TRBJ2-7	TGTGCCAGCAGTGAAGTTGGGGGGTCGCCCTCCTACGAGCAGTACTTC	CASSEVGGSPSYEQYF
TRBV20-1	TRBD1	many	TRBJ1-2	TGCAGTGCTATTGAGACCGGGACAGGGATCTCTGGCTACACCTTC	CSAIETGTGISGYTF
TRBV27	-	-	TRBJ2-1	TGTGCCAGCAGTTTTCTGGGGGCCTCCTACAATGAGCAGTTCTTC	CASSFLGASYNEQFF
TRBV27	-	few	TRBJ1-4	TGTGCCAGCAGTTTATTGGGGGGATCTAATGAAAAACTGTTTTTT	CASSLLGGSNEKLFF
TRBV28	TRBD1	many	TRBJ1-3	TGTGCCAGCAGTGACAGGGGAAGAAGGGACGTCTCTGGAAACACCATATATTTT	CASSDRGRRDVSGNTIYF
TRBV10-3	-	many	TRBJ2-3	TGTGCCATCAGTGAGTCGCACAGGGGAGGATCTGATACGCAGTATTTT	CAISESHRGGSDTQYF
TRBV24-1	-	-	TRBJ2-7	TGTGCCGCGGGGGACACGGGGGAGCAGTACTTC	CAAGDTGEQYF